Below, 18 T cell receptor beta chains from the same sample are listed, as sequenced in a study of blood T cell repertoires in COVID-19. Using immunoSEQ multiplex PCR, the repertoire was profiled, and TCRdb retains in-frame clones only, with some absent. This repertoire shows approximately 61,000 clones, around 87% found once; its top ten account for about 14%. Sequenced material: peripheral blood. The receptor set was obtained from a human donor in a cohort sampled during active COVID-19.

The chain has TRBV18 and TRBJ1-5; TRBD1 is a possible D gene (6 bases). This CDR3 is built from 15 residues. V shed 3 bases and J shed 6 bases, with 15 bases lying between them. From germline, CDR1 is KGHSH and CDR2 LQKENI. CDR3: CASSPIQGLGQPQHF. The DNA for the CDR3 is TGTGCCAGCTCACCGATACAGGGATTAGGTCAGCCCCAGCATTTT.

The chain recombines TRBV19 with TRBJ1-1; D gene ambiguous. Trimming pared 8 bases from V and 1 base from J, leaving 26 bases between. Germline CDR1 and CDR2: LNHDA and SQIVND (reference sequence). CDR3 length equals 18 residues. CDR3 loop: CASSVLRTERAKNTEAFF. The CDR3 DNA is TGTGCCAGTTCCGTCTTGCGGACTGAGAGAGCTAAGAACACTGAAGCTTTCTTT.

The chain couples TRBV3-1 (or the pseudogene TRBV3-2) to TRBJ2-1; tentatively, D is TRBD2 (6 bases). Germline CDR1 LGHDT, CDR2 YNNKEL (reference sequence). Trimming removed 5 bases at V and 0 bases at J, with 11 bases between. The CDR3 has 15 amino acids. DNA for the CDR3: TGTGCCAGCAGCGGCGGGGCTAGCTCCTACAATGAGCAGTTCTTC. It is translated as CASSGGASSYNEQFF.

The chain employs TRBV6-5 and TRBJ2-7; D is unclear. Germline CDR1 reads MNHEY; CDR2 reads SVGAGI. CDR3 length: 13 residues. V lost 2 bases and J lost 2, with 7 bases in between. The CDR3 nucleotides read TGTGCCAGCAGTTACGACATCACCTACGAGCAGTACTTC. Residues: CASSYDITYEQYF.

This chain connects TRBV7-2 to TRBJ1-1; a weak D match, TRBD1 (5 bases). V lost 0 bases to trimming and J lost 6 bases, with 17 bases between them. The CDR3 extends over 16 amino acids. The germline V gene has CDR1 SGHTA and CDR2 FQGNSA. In DNA form, the CDR3 reads TGTGCCAGCAGCTTAGCGGGGCAGGGCCCTGGGGCTGAAGCTTTCTTT. Translated, it gives CASSLAGQGPGAEAFF.

The gene calls are TRBV6-1 and TRBJ1-6; D not certain. The CDR3 runs to 16 residues. Germline V gene sequence: CDR1 MNHNS, CDR2 SASEGT. V was trimmed by 1 base and J by 11 bases, leaving 18 bases between them. CDR3 nucleotide sequence: TGTGCCAGCAGTGAAGTTAAAGGGAGATATAGTCCACCCCTCCACTTT. The encoded protein is CASSEVKGRYSPPLHF.

V usage is TRBV7-9 and J usage is TRBJ2-5, with D hard to call. The CDR3 has 15 residues. Trimming cost V 5 bases and J 2 bases, with 15 bases left between them. The germline V gene has CDR1 SEHNR and CDR2 FQNEAQ (reference sequence). CDR3 sequence: CASSPPRGAQETQYF. The CDR3 DNA reads as TGTGCCAGCAGCCCCCCCCGCGGAGCTCAAGAGACCCAGTACTTC.

The gene calls are TRBV5-5 and TRBJ1-4, with 8 bases aligning to TRBD1. V dropped 4 bases and J dropped 8; count of bases not matched to a gene: 7. The germline V gene has CDR1 SGHKS and CDR2 YYEKEE (reference sequence). The CDR3 spans 14 residues. The CDR3 region has the DNA TGTGCCAGCAGCCCAGGGGGCGCTGGGGAAAAACTGTTTTTT. Translated: CASSPGGAGEKLFF. The variable domain in full, with the rest retrieved from reference TRBV5-5 and TRBJ1-4, is DAGVTQSPTHLIKTRGQQVTLRCSPISGHKSVSWYQQVLGQGPQFIFQYYEKEERGRGNFPDRFSARQFPNYSSELNVNALLLGDSALYLCASSPGGAGEKLFFGSGTQLSVL.

The chain recombines TRBV20-1 with TRBJ2-5; TRBD1 aligns across 10 bases. The trim removed 6 bases at V and 2 bases at J, leaving 6 bases unmatched. CDR1 is DFQATT and CDR2 is SNEGSKA in the germline V gene (reference sequence). This CDR3 has 14 amino acids. The CDR3 loop is CSASRDRGQETQYF. The DNA of the CDR3 is TGCAGTGCCAGTCGGGACAGGGGTCAAGAGACCCAGTACTTC.

The chain combines TRBV4-1 with TRBJ2-1, with 10 bases identical to TRBD2. V gave up 3 bases and J gave up 7 bases; unmatched junction bases: 24. Germline assignment: CDR1 MGHRA and CDR2 YSYEKL. This CDR3 comprises 21 residues. CDR3 bases: TGCGCCAGCAGCCAGAGGGCACCGGGAACTTGGACTAGCGGAGAGAGGAATGAGCAGTTCTTC. Translated, it gives CASSQRAPGTWTSGERNEQFF.

The chain employs TRBV6-1 and TRBJ1-5; 7 bases map to TRBD1. Germline lookup yields CDR1 MNHNS and CDR2 SASEGT. The J segment lost 6 bases and the V segment lost 3 bases, leaving 8 bases of the junction unmatched. This CDR3 spans 15 amino acids. The CDR3 here is CASSESGTAFQPQHF. CDR3 sequence (DNA): TGTGCCAGCAGTGAGTCCGGGACAGCGTTTCAGCCCCAGCATTTT.

V gene TRBV19 combines with J gene TRBJ2-1; D unclear. The CDR3 runs to 13 residues. Germline V gene lookup returns CDR1 LNHDA and CDR2 SQIVND (reference sequence). The ends were cut back, 0 bases at V and 9 bases at J, with 9 bases in the middle. CDR3 amino acids: CASSIDNSREQFF. The CDR3, as DNA: TGTGCCAGTAGTATAGACAACAGCCGTGAGCAGTTCTTC. Looking up the rest from reference TRBV19 and TRBJ2-1 gives the full variable domain: DGGITQSPKYLFRKEGQNVTLSCEQNLNHDAMYWYRQDPGQGLRLIYYSQIVNDFQKGDIAEGYSVSREKKESFPLTVTSAQKNPTAFYLCASSIDNSREQFFGPGTRLTVL.

The J gene is TRBJ2-5, the V gene TRBV6-5, with 12 bases fitting TRBD1. The CDR3 totals 15 residues. J gave up 5 bases and V 2 bases, and 3 bases lay outside the gene matches. CDR1 is MNHEY, CDR2 SVGAGI, per germline. CDR3 coding DNA: TGTGCCAGCAGTTACGGGACAGGGGGCCTCGAGACCCAGTACTTC. It is translated as CASSYGTGGLETQYF.

The CDR3 DNA reads TGTGCCAGCAGCCCCGGGACAGGGTTTAATCAGCCCCAGCATTTT. It translates to CASSPGTGFNQPQHF. The chain joins TRBV7-9 to TRBJ1-5, with 9 bases that match TRBD1. Trimming took 5 bases from V and 4 from J; bases not matched to a gene: 6. Germline CDR1 SEHNR, CDR2 FQNEAQ (reference sequence). The CDR3 runs to 15 residues.

This clone was recorded once. The genes are TRBV18 and TRBJ1-1, with D maybe TRBD1 (6 bases). The CDR3 consists of 15 residues. V was pared by 6 bases and J by 2 bases, with 16 bases between. In germline, CDR1 is KGHSH, CDR2 LQKENI. The CDR3 coding sequence is TGTGCCAGCTCGCGCCAAGCGGGGGCCAACACTGAAGCTTTCTTT. This encodes CASSRQAGANTEAFF.

This clone appeared a single time. This chain connects TRBV19 to TRBJ1-1, with 8 nucleotides matching TRBD1. The CDR3 runs to 15 residues. Germline lookup yields CDR1 LNHDA and CDR2 SQIVND (reference sequence). V lost 3 bases to trimming and J lost 4 bases; unmatched junction nucleotides: 7. Here the CDR3 reads CASSMFGQGATEAFF. The CDR3, as DNA: TGTGCCAGTAGTATGTTCGGGCAGGGGGCCACTGAAGCTTTCTTT.

The chain links TRBV18 to TRBJ1-2; perhaps TRBD1 as D (5 bases). Germline values: CDR1 KGHSH, CDR2 LQKENI. Between the trimmed V and J ends, which lost 2 bases and 9 bases, there was a span of 19 bases. The CDR3 is made up of 15 amino acids. In DNA form, the CDR3 reads TGTGCCAGCTCACCAGCGACAGACTTTCTATGGAGCTACACCTTC. Amino acid sequence: CASSPATDFLWSYTF.

The chain has TRBV6-5 and TRBJ2-1; 12 bases line up with TRBD2. In germline, CDR1 is MNHEY, CDR2 SVGAGI. The CDR3 loop spans 15 amino acids. The trim removed 4 bases at V and 2 bases at J, leaving 0 bases unmatched. CDR3 bases: TGTGCCAGCAGTTCTAGCGGGAGGGCCTACAATGAGCAGTTCTTC. Amino acid sequence: CASSSSGRAYNEQFF.